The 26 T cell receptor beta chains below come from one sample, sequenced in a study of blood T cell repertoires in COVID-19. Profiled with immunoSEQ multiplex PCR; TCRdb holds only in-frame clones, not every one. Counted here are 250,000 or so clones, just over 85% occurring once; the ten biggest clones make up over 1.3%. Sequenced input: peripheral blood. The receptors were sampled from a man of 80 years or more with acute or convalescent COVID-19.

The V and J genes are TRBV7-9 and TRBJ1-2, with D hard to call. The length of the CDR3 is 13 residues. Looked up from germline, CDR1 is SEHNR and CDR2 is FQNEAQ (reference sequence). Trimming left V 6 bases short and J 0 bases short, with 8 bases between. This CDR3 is CASRLDTNYGYTF. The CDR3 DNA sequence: TGTGCCAGCAGGCTAGATACTAACTATGGCTACACCTTC.

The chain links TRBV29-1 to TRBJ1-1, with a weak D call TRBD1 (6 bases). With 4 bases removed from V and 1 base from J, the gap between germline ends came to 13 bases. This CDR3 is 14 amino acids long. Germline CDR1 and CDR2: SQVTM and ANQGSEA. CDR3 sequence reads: CSVVLDSQNTEAFF. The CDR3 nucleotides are TGCAGCGTTGTTCTGGACAGCCAGAACACTGAAGCTTTCTTT.

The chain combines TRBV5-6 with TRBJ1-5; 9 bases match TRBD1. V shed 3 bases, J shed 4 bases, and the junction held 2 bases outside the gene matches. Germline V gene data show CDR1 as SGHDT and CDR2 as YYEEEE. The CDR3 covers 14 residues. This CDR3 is CASSYGQGNQPQHF. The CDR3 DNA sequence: TGTGCCAGCAGCTACGGACAGGGGAATCAGCCCCAGCATTTT.

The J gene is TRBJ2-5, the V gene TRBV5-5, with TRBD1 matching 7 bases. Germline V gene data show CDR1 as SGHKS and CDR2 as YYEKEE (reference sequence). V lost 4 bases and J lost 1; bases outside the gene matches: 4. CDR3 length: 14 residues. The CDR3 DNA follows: TGTGCCAGCAGCCCCGGGACAGCCCAAGAGACCCAGTACTTC. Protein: CASSPGTAQETQYF.

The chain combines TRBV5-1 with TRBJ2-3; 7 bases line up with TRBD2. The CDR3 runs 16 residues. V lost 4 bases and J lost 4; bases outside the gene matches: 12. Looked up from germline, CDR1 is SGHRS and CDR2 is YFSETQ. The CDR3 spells CASSRDLAVGADTQYF. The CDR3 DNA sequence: TGCGCCAGCAGCCGAGACCTAGCGGTTGGGGCAGATACGCAGTATTTT.

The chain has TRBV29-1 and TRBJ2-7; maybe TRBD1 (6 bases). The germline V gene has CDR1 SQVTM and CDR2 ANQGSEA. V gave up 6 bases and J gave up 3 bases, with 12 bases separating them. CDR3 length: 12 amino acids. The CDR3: CSVWDTNYEQYF. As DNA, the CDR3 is TGCAGCGTATGGGACACCAACTACGAGCAGTACTTC.

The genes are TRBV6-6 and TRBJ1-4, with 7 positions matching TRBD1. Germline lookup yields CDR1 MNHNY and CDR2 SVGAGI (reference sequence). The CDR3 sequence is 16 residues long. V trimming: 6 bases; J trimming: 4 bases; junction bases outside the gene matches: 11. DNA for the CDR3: TGTGCCAGCAGGGACAGGATAAGCAAGGGTAATGAAAAACTGTTTTTT. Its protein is CASRDRISKGNEKLFF.

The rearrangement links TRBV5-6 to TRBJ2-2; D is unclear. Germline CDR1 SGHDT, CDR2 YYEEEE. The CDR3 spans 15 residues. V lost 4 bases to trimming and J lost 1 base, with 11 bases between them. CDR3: CASSLMSGNTGELFF. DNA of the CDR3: TGTGCCAGCAGCCTAATGTCCGGGAACACCGGGGAGCTGTTTTTT.

CDR3 residues: CASSQAFGQGYEQYF. The CDR3 nucleotides are TGTGCCAGCAGCCAAGCTTTCGGACAGGGCTACGAGCAGTACTTC. The chain uses TRBV4-2 and TRBJ2-7, with TRBD1 matching 8 bases. J lost 3 bases, V lost 1 base, and 5 bases had no gene match. CDR1 and CDR2 from the germline V gene are LGHNA and YNFKEQ. The CDR3 has 15 residues.

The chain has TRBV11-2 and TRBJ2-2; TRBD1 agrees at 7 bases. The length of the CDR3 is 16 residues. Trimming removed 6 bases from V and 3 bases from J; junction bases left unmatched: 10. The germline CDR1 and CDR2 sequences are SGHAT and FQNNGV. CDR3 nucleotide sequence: TGTGCCAGCAGTTTTTACCGGGACAGACACACCGGGGAGCTGTTTTTT. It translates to CASSFYRDRHTGELFF.

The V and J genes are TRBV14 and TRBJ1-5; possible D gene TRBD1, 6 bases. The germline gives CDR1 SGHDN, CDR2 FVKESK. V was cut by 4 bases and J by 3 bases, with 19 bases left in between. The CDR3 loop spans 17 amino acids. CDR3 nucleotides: TGTGCCAGCAGCCGCGGACAGTCTTCCCCTGACAATCAGCCCCAGCATTTT. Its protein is CASSRGQSSPDNQPQHF.

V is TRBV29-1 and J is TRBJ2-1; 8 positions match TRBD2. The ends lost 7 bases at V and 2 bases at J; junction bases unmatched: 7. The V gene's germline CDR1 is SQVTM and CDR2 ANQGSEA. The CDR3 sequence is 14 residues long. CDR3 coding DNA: TGCAGCGGAGCTCGGGAGGGAACCTACAATGAGCAGTTCTTC. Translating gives CSGAREGTYNEQFF.

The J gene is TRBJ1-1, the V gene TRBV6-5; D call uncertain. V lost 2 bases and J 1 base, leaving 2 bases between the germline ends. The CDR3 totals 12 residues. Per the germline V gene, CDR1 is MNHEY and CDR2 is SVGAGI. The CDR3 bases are TGTGCCAGCAGTTACCGGAACACTGAAGCTTTCTTT. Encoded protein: CASSYRNTEAFF.

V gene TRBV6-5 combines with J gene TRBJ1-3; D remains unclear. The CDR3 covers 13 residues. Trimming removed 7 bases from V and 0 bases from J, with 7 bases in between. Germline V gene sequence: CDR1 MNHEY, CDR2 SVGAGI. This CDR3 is CASIAGSGNTIYF. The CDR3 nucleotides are TGTGCCAGCATTGCAGGCTCTGGAAACACCATATATTTT.

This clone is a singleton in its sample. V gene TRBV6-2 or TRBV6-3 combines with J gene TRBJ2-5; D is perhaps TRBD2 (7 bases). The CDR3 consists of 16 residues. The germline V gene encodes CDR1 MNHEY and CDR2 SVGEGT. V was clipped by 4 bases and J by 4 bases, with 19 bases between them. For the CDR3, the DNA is TGTGCCAGCAGTTTCCGAAGGGGGGGCTACCGAGAGACCCAGTACTTC. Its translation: CASSFRRGGYRETQYF.

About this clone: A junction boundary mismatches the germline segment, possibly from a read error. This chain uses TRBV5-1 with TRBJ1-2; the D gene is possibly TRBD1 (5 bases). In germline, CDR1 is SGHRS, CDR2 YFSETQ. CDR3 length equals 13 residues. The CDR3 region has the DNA TGCGCCAGCAGATTGGACATTAACTATGGCTACACCTTC. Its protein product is CASRLDINYGYTF.

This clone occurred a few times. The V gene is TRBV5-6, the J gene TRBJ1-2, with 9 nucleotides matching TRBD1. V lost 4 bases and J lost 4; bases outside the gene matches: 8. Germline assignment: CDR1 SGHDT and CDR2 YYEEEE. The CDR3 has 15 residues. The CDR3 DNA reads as TGTGCCAGCAGCCAACAGGGGGCAGGGGGCTATGGCTACACCTTC. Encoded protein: CASSQQGAGGYGYTF.

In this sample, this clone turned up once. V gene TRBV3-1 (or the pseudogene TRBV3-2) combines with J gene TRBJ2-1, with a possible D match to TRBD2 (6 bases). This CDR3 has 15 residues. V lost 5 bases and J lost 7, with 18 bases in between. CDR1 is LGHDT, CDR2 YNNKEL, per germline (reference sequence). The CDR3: CASSSLGGGGNEQFF. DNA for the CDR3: TGTGCCAGCAGCTCCCTAGGTGGTGGGGGGAATGAGCAGTTCTTC.

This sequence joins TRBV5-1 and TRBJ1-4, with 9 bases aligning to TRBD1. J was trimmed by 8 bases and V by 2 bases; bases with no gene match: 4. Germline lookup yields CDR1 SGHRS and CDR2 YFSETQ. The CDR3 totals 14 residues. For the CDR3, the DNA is TGCGCCAGCAGCTTAGACAGGGGGACAGAAAAACTGTTTTTT. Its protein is CASSLDRGTEKLFF.

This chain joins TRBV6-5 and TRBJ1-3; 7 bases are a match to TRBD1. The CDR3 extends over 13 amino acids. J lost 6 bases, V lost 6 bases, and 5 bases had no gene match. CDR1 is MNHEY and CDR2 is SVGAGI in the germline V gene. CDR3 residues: CASSVGQSNTIYF. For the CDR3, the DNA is TGTGCCAGCAGCGTGGGACAGTCAAACACCATATATTTT.

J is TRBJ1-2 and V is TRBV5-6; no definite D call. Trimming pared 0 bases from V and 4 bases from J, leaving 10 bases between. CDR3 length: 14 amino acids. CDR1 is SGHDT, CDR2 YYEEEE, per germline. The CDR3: CASSLGGRAYGYTF. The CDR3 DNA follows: TGTGCCAGCAGCTTGGGCGGGCGGGCCTATGGCTACACCTTC.

The CDR3 protein is CASRPTGTGNTIYF. Here the CDR3 DNA reads TGTGCCAGTAGACCTACAGGGACTGGAAACACCATATATTTT. The chain joins TRBV19 to TRBJ1-3; a weak D match, TRBD1 (6 bases). Trimming took 6 bases from V and 2 from J, leaving 11 bases between them. In germline, CDR1 is LNHDA, CDR2 SQIVND (reference sequence). This CDR3 comprises 14 residues.

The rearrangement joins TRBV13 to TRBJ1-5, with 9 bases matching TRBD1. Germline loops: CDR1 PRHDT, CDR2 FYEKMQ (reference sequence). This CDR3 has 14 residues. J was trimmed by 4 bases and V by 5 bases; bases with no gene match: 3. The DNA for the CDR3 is TGTGCCAGCAGCATTGGGACAGGGAATCAGCCCCAGCATTTT. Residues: CASSIGTGNQPQHF.

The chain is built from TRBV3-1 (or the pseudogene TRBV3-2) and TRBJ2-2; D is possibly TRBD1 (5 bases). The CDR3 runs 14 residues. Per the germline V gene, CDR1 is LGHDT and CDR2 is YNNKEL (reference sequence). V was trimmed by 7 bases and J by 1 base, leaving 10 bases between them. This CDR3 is CASNERGNTGELFF. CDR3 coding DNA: TGTGCCAGCAACGAAAGGGGGAACACCGGGGAGCTGTTTTTT.

The CDR3 reads CASTPRDRDNEQFF. DNA of the CDR3: TGTGCCAGCACCCCAAGGGACAGGGATAATGAGCAGTTCTTC. The chain is built from TRBV28 and TRBJ2-1, with 9 bases lining up with TRBD1. Looked up from germline, CDR1 is MDHEN and CDR2 is SYDVKM. The CDR3 is made up of 14 amino acids. Losses at the gene ends were 7 bases for V and 7 bases for J; bases not matched to a gene: 8.

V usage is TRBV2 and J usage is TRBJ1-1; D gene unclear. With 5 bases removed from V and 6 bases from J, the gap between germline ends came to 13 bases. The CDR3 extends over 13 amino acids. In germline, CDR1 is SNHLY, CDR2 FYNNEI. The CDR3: CASSRTILPEAFF. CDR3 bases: TGTGCCAGCAGTCGAACTATATTACCTGAAGCTTTCTTT. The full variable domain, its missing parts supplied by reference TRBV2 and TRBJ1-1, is EPEVTQTPSHQVTQMGQEVILRCVPISNHLYFYWYRQILGQKVEFLVSFYNNEISEKSEIFDDQFSVERPDGSNFTLKIRSTKLEDSAMYFCASSRTILPEAFFGQGTRLTVV.